The 14 T cell receptor beta chains below come from one sample, sequenced in a study of CD8 T cells in Susac syndrome. The RNA, roughly 0.5 to 1 ug, was put through reverse transcription using random hexamers. MiXCR, run by TCRdb on the immunoSEQ multiplex PCR reads, gives a single entry per CDR3 protein. The table includes 330,000 or so distinct CDR3 sequences, approximately 85% detected once. The sample consisted of CD8+ T cells from PBMCs. The receptors here all came from a human donor with multiple sclerosis.

This clonotype came up a few times. The rearrangement links TRBV5-3 to TRBJ2-3; 11 nucleotides line up with TRBD1. TRBV5-3 is an open reading frame, and its role is uncertain. The CDR3 is 16 residues long. With 3 bases clipped from V and 3 bases from J, the junction kept 6 bases outside the gene matches. The CDR3, as DNA: TGTGCCAGAAGCTGCCCCGGGACAGGGGGGACAGATACGCAGTATTTT. It codes for CARSCPGTGGTDTQYF.

The rearrangement uses TRBV12-3 or TRBV12-4 and TRBJ2-1; D gene ambiguous. Trimming took off 5 bases at V and 10 bases at J, with 15 bases between the two ends. The CDR3 spans 13 residues. This CDR3 reads CASSPWTEEEQFF. The CDR3 DNA is TGTGCCAGCAGTCCCTGGACCGAGGAGGAGCAGTTCTTC.

The chain carries TRBV4-1 and TRBJ2-1; D uncertain. The V gene's germline CDR1 is MGHRA and CDR2 YSYEKL. V shed 0 bases and J shed 9 bases, with 9 bases lying between them. The CDR3 is 13 amino acids. CDR3 sequence: CASSQDRGGEQFF. In DNA, the CDR3 is TGCGCCAGCAGCCAAGATCGAGGCGGTGAGCAGTTCTTC.

This sequence joins TRBV27 and TRBJ2-7; D ambiguous. The CDR3 consists of 13 residues. Trimming shortened V by 3 bases and J by 1 base, and 7 bases separated the two germline ends. Germline-derived CDR1 and CDR2 are MNHEY and SMNVEV (reference sequence). CDR3 sequence: CASSFLQSYEQYF. For the CDR3, the DNA is TGTGCCAGCAGTTTTCTCCAATCCTACGAGCAGTACTTC.

The chain carries TRBV20-1 and TRBJ2-4, with TRBD2 matching over 7 bases. This CDR3 region has 15 residues. With V trimmed by 5 bases and J by 9 bases, 16 bases remained unmatched. CDR1 and CDR2 from the germline V gene are DFQATT and SNEGSKA (reference sequence). The CDR3 region has the DNA TGCAGTGCTCCGACTAGCCAAATAGGCGGCGGCATTCAGTACTTC. The encoded protein is CSAPTSQIGGGIQYF.

The rearrangement uses TRBV28 and TRBJ1-2; 7 bases line up with TRBD1. CDR3 length equals 13 residues. Looked up from germline, CDR1 is MDHEN and CDR2 is SYDVKM. With V trimmed by 6 bases and J by 3 bases, 4 bases remained unmatched. CDR3 coding DNA: TGTGCCAGCAGCTACAGGGGCCACTATGGCTACACCTTC. It encodes CASSYRGHYGYTF.

The chain recombines TRBV4-3 with TRBJ2-7, with D unresolved. This CDR3 has 15 residues. Trimming pared 0 bases from V and 0 bases from J, leaving 9 bases between. Germline V lookup: CDR1 LGHNA, CDR2 YSLEER. DNA for the CDR3: TGCGCCAGCAGCCAAGAAGGATGGAGCTCCTACGAGCAGTACTTC. Its protein product is CASSQEGWSSYEQYF.

This sequence joins TRBV7-7 and TRBJ2-7; 8 positions agree with TRBD1. This CDR3 contains 16 residues. V lost 5 bases and J lost 6; bases outside the gene matches: 15. Germline assignment: CDR1 SSHAT and CDR2 FNYEAQ (reference sequence). The CDR3 region has the DNA TGTGCCAGCAGCCCGAGCGACAGGGGCGGTCGGAGCGAGCAGTACTTC. Protein product: CASSPSDRGGRSEQYF.

The rearrangement links TRBV6-1 to TRBJ2-7; 12 bases map to TRBD1. Germline values: CDR1 MNHNS, CDR2 SASEGT. Trimming cost V 6 bases and J 1 base; bases outside gene matches: 22. The CDR3 has 21 amino acids. The CDR3 region is CASSRVPTRDRGRDISYEQYF. CDR3 coding DNA: TGTGCCAGCAGCCGAGTGCCTACCCGGGACAGGGGGCGCGATATTTCCTACGAGCAGTACTTC.

The V call is TRBV6-1, the J call TRBJ2-3, with 11 bases identical to TRBD1. The V gene end was trimmed by 6 bases and the J gene end by 4 bases; junction bases not matched to a gene: 9. CDR3 length: 16 amino acids. Germline V gene data show CDR1 as MNHNS and CDR2 as SASEGT. In nucleotides, the CDR3 is TGTGCCAGCAGCCCCGGACAGGGGGCCGGAGCAGATACGCAGTATTTT. Protein: CASSPGQGAGADTQYF.

The chain links TRBV6-2 or TRBV6-3 to TRBJ2-2; the D is unclear. The CDR3 is 17 residues long. Germline CDR1 and CDR2: MNHEY and SVGEGT. V gave up 7 bases and J gave up 2 bases, with 20 bases separating them. CDR3 DNA sequence: TGTGCCAGCATTTCCCTATCTTTCGGCGTCAACACCGGGGAGCTGTTTTTT. This encodes CASISLSFGVNTGELFF.

This chain connects TRBV4-1 to TRBJ1-1, with D hard to call. The CDR3 runs to 16 residues. Trimming removed 0 bases from V and 4 bases from J, with 15 bases in between. Looked up from germline, CDR1 is MGHRA and CDR2 is YSYEKL. The CDR3 region is CASSQDSHNKGTEAFF. As DNA, the CDR3 is TGCGCCAGCAGCCAAGATAGTCACAACAAGGGCACTGAAGCTTTCTTT.

The chain has TRBV27 and TRBJ2-3; D call uncertain. V was cut by 3 bases and J by 4 bases, with 5 bases left in between. CDR3 size: 12 residues. CDR1 and CDR2 (germline): MNHEY, SMNVEV (reference sequence). CDR3 amino acids: CASSFEPDTQYF. The CDR3 DNA sequence: TGTGCCAGCAGTTTTGAGCCAGATACGCAGTATTTT.

CDR3 DNA: TGCAGCGCCGGACCGGGACCCTCCTACGAGCAGTACTTC. Its protein is CSAGPGPSYEQYF. The chain joins TRBV29-1 to TRBJ2-7; D may match TRBD1 or TRBD2 (5 bases each). The V and J ends lost 7 bases and 0 bases respectively, with 13 bases between them. The CDR3 has 13 amino acids. The germline V gene encodes CDR1 SQVTM and CDR2 ANQGSEA.